This T cell receptor beta chain is drawn from a study of blood T cell repertoires in COVID-19. Study context: COVID-19 samples, acute and convalescent, were from the United States, Italy and Spain. T cells, B-cell-depleted T cells, or PBMCs supplied cDNA or gDNA.

CDR3 size: 15 residues. In the authors' workflow: Nucleated cell counts were estimated from reference gene primer amplification. Measured with immunoSEQ multiplex PCR; TCRdb has only the in-frame clones, and not every one. That table is the source of V, J and clone size, and D and trimming were worked out from the DNA. The sample yields about 390,000 clones, approximately 89% seen once. Sequences were obtained from peripheral blood. The receptor was isolated from a woman aged 55-69 years with COVID-19, enrolled during active disease. The chain links TRBV21-1 to TRBJ1-4; no DNA check was done on the table's D call, TRBD1. TRBV21-1 is assigned pseudogene status. The CDR3 region is CASSIKRRQGKKLFF. DNA for the CDR3: TGTGCCAGCAGCATCAAGCGACGGCAGGGTAAAAAACTGTTTTTT.